The 7 T cell receptor beta chains presented below share a single source sample, sequenced in a study of cytomegalovirus exposure and HLA in healthy donors (dated by TCRdb to 2015 to 2018). The method behind the library was the immunoSEQ multiplex PCR assay. Imported from immuneACCESS, the table was reduced by TCRdb to in-frame sequences with V and J called. These copies leave out some clones; in studies compared against another copy, an unresolved V gene accounts for under half, and the cause of the remainder is not known. Present in this sample are 150,000 to 200,000 clones, 80% to 85% of which were seen just once. The ten biggest clones cover more than 8.5% of the sample. The sequencing input was PBMCs. All receptors come from a man younger than 40 in good health and CMV-seropositive.

The chain employs TRBV9 and TRBJ2-3; TRBD1 matches at 7 bases. The germline V gene has CDR1 SGDLS and CDR2 YYNGEE. This CDR3 contains 19 residues. The J segment lost 2 bases and the V segment lost 1 base, leaving 16 bases of the junction unmatched. CDR3 in amino acids: CASSVSLRGQGVPTDTQYF. The CDR3 nucleotides are TGTGCCAGCAGCGTAAGTCTCCGTGGGCAGGGGGTGCCCACAGATACGCAGTATTTT.

The gene calls are TRBV4-1 and TRBJ2-1; 9 nucleotides line up with TRBD2. From germline, CDR1 is MGHRA and CDR2 YSYEKL. The V segment lost 1 base and the J segment 11 bases; nucleotides outside the gene matches: 9. There are 15 residues in the CDR3. This CDR3 reads CASSQGREGPSKQFF. In nucleotides, the CDR3 is TGCGCCAGCAGCCAAGGGCGGGAGGGCCCGTCAAAGCAGTTCTTC.

The CDR3, as DNA: TGTGCCATCGCTCAAGACAGGACTACTGAAGCTTTCTTT. This encodes CAIAQDRTTEAFF. The chain couples TRBV10-3 to TRBJ1-1; tentative D call: TRBD1 (6 bases). Germline V lookup: CDR1 ENHRY, CDR2 SYGVKD. This CDR3 has 13 residues. V lost 8 bases and J 5 bases, leaving 15 bases between the germline ends.

J is TRBJ2-2 and V is TRBV19; D is uncertain. V lost 4 bases, J lost 8 bases, and 8 bases lay in between. Germline V gives CDR1 LNHDA, CDR2 SQIVND (reference sequence). CDR3 length: 12 amino acids. DNA for the CDR3: TGTGCCAGTAGTACTCTAACGGGGGAGCTGTTTTTT. Its protein product is CASSTLTGELFF. The variable domain in full, completed from reference TRBV19 and TRBJ2-2, reads DGGITQSPKYLFRKEGQNVTLSCEQNLNHDAMYWYRQDPGQGLRLIYYSQIVNDFQKGDIAEGYSVSREKKESFPLTVTSAQKNPTAFYLCASSTLTGELFFGEGSRLTVL.

The chain combines TRBV7-3 with TRBJ1-5; D gene uncertain. CDR3 length: 15 residues. From germline, CDR1 is SGHTA and CDR2 FQGTGA. Trimming took off 5 bases at V and 4 bases at J, with 15 bases between the two ends. CDR3 in DNA: TGTGCCAGCAGCCAGTCGCAGGAGGGTAATCAGCCCCAGCATTTT. Protein sequence: CASSQSQEGNQPQHF.

This chain uses TRBV5-6 with TRBJ1-2; D gene ambiguous. Trimming stripped 2 bases from V and 4 bases from J, with 18 bases between. The CDR3 spans 16 residues. Germline V gene lookup returns CDR1 SGHDT and CDR2 YYEEEE. CDR3 in amino acids: CASSFKLASYIYGYTF. The CDR3 DNA sequence: TGTGCCAGCAGCTTTAAGCTCGCTTCATATATCTATGGCTACACCTTC. Based on the CDR3 plus reference TRBV5-6 and TRBJ1-2, the full variable domain is DAGVTQSPTHLIKTRGQQVTLRCSPKSGHDTVSWYQQALGQGPQFIFQYYEEEERQRGNFPDRFSGHQFPNYSSELNVNALLLGDSALYLCASSFKLASYIYGYTFGSGTRLTVV.

This rearrangement joins TRBV5-4 to TRBJ2-5; TRBD2 matches at 10 bases. Germline V gene lookup returns CDR1 SGHNT and CDR2 YYREEE (reference sequence). The CDR3 length is 14 residues. With V trimmed by 2 bases and J by 5 bases, 3 bases remained unmatched. The CDR3 region is CASSFKTSGETQYF. Here the CDR3 DNA reads TGTGCCAGCAGCTTTAAGACTAGCGGGGAGACCCAGTACTTC. Together with reference TRBV5-4 and TRBJ2-5, the CDR3 gives the full variable domain: ETGVTQSPTHLIKTRGQQVTLRCSSQSGHNTVSWYQQALGQGPQFIFQYYREEENGRGNFPPRFSGLQFPNYSSELNVNALELDDSALYLCASSFKTSGETQYFGPGTRLLVL.